This record looks at one T cell receptor (beta chain) sequence and its context. Its target is not known. Time point in this sample: cycle 4 day 1 (C4D1), after 5 to 7 weeks of nivolumab. Following autologous stem cell transplantation, relapse occurred in every patient, and exposure to brentuximab vedotin varied. The study purified CD4+ T cells from thawed PBMCs using magnetic negative selection. The sample belongs to a study of PD-1 blockade in classical Hodgkin lymphoma. Whole-study context: Patients were dosed intravenously with nivolumab at 3 mg/kg every 2 weeks. Whole-study results and caveats: The diversity seen at baseline in complete responders resembled that of newly diagnosed patients. Newly diagnosed patients were reported to start with lower TCR diversity than healthy donors.

Profiling relied on immunoSEQ multiplex PCR, and the TCRdb table lists in-frame clones only, not all of them. The data contain tens of thousands of clones, 92% of them singletons. Looked up from germline, CDR1 is SNHLY and CDR2 is FYNNEI. J gave up 4 bases and V 2 bases, and 14 bases lay outside the gene matches. This CDR3 contains 18 residues. V gene TRBV2 combines with J gene TRBJ2-3, with 8 positions matching TRBD2. Sequences were derived from CD4+ T cells from blood, sampled before the fourth cycle of nivolumab. This receptor was obtained from a human donor with classical Hodgkin lymphoma. CDR3 bases: TGTGCCAGCAGTGAAAGTGGGCCGGGACTAGTAACTCCAGATACGCAGTATTTT. Its protein product is CASSESGPGLVTPDTQYF.